This TCR beta chain was identified during a study of neurological immune-mediated disorders. This clonotype was observed a few times. TCRdb re-called the 5' RACE reads with MiXCR, one entry per CDR3 protein. The sample lists 30,000 to 45,000 distinct CDR3 sequences, roughly 4.8% seen once, with approximately 10% in the top ten. Germline-derived CDR1 and CDR2 are DFQATT and SNEGSKA (reference sequence). V lost 5 bases, J lost 1 base, and 2 bases lay in between. The CDR3 is made up of 10 amino acids. The chain joins TRBV20-1 to TRBJ1-1; D is unclear. The sequence was obtained from a man aged 18 to 29 in good health. Sequencing was done on a sample of CD4+ T cells from blood. The CDR3 nucleotides are TGCAGTGCTTCGAACACTGAAGCTTTCTTT. It translates to CSASNTEAFF.